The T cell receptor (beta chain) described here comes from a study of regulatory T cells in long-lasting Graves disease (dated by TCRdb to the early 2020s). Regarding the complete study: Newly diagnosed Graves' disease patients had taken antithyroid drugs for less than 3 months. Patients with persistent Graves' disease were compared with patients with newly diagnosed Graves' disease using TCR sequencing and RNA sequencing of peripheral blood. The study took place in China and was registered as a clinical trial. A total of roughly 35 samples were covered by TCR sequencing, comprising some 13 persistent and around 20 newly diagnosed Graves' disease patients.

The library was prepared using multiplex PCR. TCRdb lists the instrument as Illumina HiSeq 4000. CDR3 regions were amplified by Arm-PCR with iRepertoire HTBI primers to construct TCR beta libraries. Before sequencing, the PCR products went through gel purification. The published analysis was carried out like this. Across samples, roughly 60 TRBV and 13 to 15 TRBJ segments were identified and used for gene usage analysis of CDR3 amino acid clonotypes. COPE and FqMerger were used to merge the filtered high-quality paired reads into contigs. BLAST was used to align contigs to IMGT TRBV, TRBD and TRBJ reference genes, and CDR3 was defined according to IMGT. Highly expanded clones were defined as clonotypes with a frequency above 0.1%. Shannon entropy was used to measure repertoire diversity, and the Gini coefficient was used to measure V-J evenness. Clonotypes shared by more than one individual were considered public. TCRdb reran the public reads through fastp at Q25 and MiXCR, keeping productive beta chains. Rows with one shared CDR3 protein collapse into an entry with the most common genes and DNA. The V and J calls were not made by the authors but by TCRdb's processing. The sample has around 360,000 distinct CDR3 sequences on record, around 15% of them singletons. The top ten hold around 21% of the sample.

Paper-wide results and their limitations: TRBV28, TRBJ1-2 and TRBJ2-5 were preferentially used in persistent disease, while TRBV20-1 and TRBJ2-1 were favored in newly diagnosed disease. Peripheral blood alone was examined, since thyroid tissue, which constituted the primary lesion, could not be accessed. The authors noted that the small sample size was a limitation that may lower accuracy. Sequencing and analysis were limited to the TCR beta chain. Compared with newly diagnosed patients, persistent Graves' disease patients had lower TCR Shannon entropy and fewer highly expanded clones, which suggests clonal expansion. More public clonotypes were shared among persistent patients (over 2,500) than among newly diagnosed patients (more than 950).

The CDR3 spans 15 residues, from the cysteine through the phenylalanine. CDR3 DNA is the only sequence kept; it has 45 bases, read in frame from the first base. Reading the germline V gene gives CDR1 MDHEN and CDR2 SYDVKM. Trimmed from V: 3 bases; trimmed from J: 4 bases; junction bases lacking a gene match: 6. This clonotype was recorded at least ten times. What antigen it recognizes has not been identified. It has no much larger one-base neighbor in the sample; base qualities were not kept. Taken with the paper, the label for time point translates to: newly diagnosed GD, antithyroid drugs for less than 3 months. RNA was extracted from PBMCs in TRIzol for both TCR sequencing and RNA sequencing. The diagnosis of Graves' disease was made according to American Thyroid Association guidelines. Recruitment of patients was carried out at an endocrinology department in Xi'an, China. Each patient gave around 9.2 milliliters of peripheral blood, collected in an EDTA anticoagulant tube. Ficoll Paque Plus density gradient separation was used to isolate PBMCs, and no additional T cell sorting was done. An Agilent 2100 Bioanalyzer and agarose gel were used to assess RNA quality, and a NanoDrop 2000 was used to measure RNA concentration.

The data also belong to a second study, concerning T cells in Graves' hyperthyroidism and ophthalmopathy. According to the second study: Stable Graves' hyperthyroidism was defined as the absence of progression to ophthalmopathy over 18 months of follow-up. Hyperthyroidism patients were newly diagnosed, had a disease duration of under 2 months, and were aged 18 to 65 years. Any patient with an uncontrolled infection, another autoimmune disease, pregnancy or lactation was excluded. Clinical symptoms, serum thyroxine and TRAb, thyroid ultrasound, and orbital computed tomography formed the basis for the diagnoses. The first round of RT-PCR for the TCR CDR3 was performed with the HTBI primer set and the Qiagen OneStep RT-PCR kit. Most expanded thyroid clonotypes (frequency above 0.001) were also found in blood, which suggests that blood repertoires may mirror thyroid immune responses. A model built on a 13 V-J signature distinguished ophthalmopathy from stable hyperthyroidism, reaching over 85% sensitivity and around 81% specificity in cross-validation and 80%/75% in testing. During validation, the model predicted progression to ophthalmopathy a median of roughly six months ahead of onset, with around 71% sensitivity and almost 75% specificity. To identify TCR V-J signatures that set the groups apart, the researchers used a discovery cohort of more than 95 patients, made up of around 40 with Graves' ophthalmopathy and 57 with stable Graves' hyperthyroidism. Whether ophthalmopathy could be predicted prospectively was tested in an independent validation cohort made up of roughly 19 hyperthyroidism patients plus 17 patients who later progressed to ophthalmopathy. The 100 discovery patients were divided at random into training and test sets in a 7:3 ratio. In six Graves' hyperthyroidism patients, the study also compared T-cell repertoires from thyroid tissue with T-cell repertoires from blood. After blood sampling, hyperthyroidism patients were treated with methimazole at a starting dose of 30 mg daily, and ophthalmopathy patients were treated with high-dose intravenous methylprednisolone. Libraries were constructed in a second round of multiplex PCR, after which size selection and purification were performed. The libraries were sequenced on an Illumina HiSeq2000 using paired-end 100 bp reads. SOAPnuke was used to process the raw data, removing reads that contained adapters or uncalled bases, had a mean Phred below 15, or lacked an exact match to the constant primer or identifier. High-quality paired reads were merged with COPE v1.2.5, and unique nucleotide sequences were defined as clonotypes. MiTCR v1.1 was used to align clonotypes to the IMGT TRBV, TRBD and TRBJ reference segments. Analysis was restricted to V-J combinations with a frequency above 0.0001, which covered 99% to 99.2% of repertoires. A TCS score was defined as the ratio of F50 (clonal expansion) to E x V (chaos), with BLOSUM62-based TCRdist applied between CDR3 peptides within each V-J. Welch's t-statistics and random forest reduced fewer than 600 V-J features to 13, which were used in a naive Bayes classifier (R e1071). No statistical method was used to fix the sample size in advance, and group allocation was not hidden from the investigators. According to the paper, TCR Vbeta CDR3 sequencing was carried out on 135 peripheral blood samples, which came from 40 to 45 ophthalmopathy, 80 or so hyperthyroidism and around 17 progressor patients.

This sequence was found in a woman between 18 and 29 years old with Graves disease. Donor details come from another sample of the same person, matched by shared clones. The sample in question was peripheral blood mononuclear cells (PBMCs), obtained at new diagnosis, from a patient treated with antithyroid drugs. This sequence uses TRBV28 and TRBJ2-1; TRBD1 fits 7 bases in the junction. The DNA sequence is TGTGCCAGCAGTTTTAAGGGGGCCGGTTACAATGAGCAGTTCTTC. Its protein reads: CASSFKGAGYNEQFF.